The T cell receptor beta chain described here comes from a study of shared clonotypes between healthy human individuals (dated by TCRdb to the early 2020s). General notes on the study: The cohort included three men and a couple of women between 18 and 49 years of age. For each donor, CD4 naive and CD4 memory were each run on three plates, CD8 naive on two plates, and CD8 memory on one plate. The study deeply sequenced blood TCR repertoires of five healthy adults to estimate repertoire size and the extent of clonotype sharing between individuals. Libraries were prepared and TCR repertoires were sequenced by different laboratories using diverse techniques, in order to increase sequencing depth and limit assay-specific biases. Between about 0.85 and 8.9 billion PBMCs per donor were obtained by leukapheresis. What the study reported, not specific to this receptor: About 5% of naive CD4, 3.5% of naive CD8, approximately 2.2% of memory CD4, and around 0.4% of memory CD8 clonotypes were shared across four donors. Only blood was sampled, and tissue TCR repertoires likely differ from those in blood. Rarefaction of sorted-subset datasets indicated incomplete sequencing despite the large sequencing depth. Pairwise subsampling indicated that sequencing depth was expected to affect the degree of clonotype sharing among donors. Larger estimated clonotype richness was generally found for naive subsets than for memory subsets. The genetic and exposure-history diversity represented was limited by the small number of donors. Clonotypes shared by all four sorted-subset donors showed higher generation probabilities than non-shared clonotypes.

A remark on this clone: No antigen is known for it. No clone much larger than this one lies a single base away; base qualities are absent.

Using the deep immunoSEQ assay, TCR CDR3 regions were amplified from genomic DNA by multiplex PCR. Extracted genomic DNA from each cell subset was spread evenly across all wells of several immunoSEQ 96-well plates, with each plate serving as a replicate. For sorted subsets, about 0.2 ug genomic DNA, equal to 30,000 to 35,000 T cell genomes, was loaded into each replicate PCR. Purified libraries were quantified with a Qubit 3.0 fluorometer, sized on a Bioanalyzer 2100, and re-quantified with the KAPA Library Quantification kit. Every immunoSEQ 96-well plate was sequenced on a dedicated single-read 150-cycle Illumina NextSeq 550 flow cell. On the study's bioinformatics: Because only junctional sequences without quality scores were contained in the immunoSEQ output, filtering matching that applied to full-length reads could not be performed. To assign V/J genes and CDR3, sequences were annotated against IMGT germline references using PyIR, a Python wrapper for IgBLAST v1.9. Any read was removed if the V/J assignment was weak (E-value above 1e-6), the CDR3 was missing, or the read contained stop codons, out-of-frame junctions, or ambiguous translated residues. V3J clonotypes were defined as sequences sharing an identical inferred V gene, J gene, and CDR3 amino acid sequence. Percentage overlap between repertoires was computed as shared unique clonotypes divided by the size of the smaller repertoire. Richness of each repertoire was evaluated using RTK rarefaction, the Chao1 estimator, and Recon v2.1 estimates of unobserved clonotypes. Generation probabilities were computed with OLGA for all TCRbeta clonotypes obtained by the gDNA method from four donors. TCRdb holds this immuneACCESS table with in-frame rearrangements only. Some clones are missing; in checked studies, unresolved V genes explain under half, and the rest has no known cause. V and J calls and clone size are as listed in that table; D and trimming were resolved from the DNA. This sample gives approximately 2.3 million clones in total; more than 80% of them show up just once. The ten top clones hold 0.35% to 0.5% of the sample.

The donors were healthy, HIV-negative adults with no recently reported acute infections or vaccinations. All donors were Caucasian adults living in Nashville, Tennessee, USA. CD4+ T cells were enriched by magnetic negative selection, after which naive cells were positively selected on CD45RA and the negative fraction was taken as the memory subset. Blood was obtained by leukapheresis, after which PBMCs were separated by Ficoll-Histopaque density gradient centrifugation and cryopreserved in liquid nitrogen vapor phase. Analytical flow cytometry was used to check the purity and quantity of every magnetically sorted T cell population. Genomic DNA was isolated from each sorted fraction and quantified by UV absorbance on a Nanodrop 2000c. V is pruned by 4 bases and J by 6 bases, leaving 5 bases of the junction without a gene match. The CDR3 runs 16 amino acids, cysteine and phenylalanine included. The kept DNA is CDR3 alone, 48 bases in frame from the first base. From a lookup of the germline V gene, CDR1 and CDR2 are MGHRA and YSYEKL.

The rearranged chain carries TRBV4-1 and TRBJ2-2; 13 bases in between match TRBD2. The clonotype was recovered from a man between 18 and 29 years old in good health. Some clones in this sample may be carry-over from other donors' samples. The sequenced material came from naive CD4+ T cells from PBMCs. Read against the paper, the sample's cell subset or site label means: CD45RA+ positively selected. The bases read TGCGCCAGCAGCCGCGGACTAGCGGGAGTACCCGGGGAGCTGTTTTTT. This sequence encodes CASSRGLAGVPGELFF.